These 26 T cell receptor beta chains were all obtained from the same sample, sequenced in a study of control samples from healthy donors and cancer patients. Some clones are missing from TCRdb's copy, which holds only in-frame ones; the method was immunoSEQ multiplex PCR. The profile shows roughly 120,000 clones, about 90% of them singletons. Sequencing was done on a sample of blood. Receptors originate from a middle-aged man in good health.

The chain links TRBV25-1 to TRBJ2-3, with 7 bases that match TRBD2. Germline CDR1 reads MGHDK; CDR2 reads SYGVNS. V shed 2 bases and J 5 bases; nucleotides not matched to a gene: 7. The CDR3 has 15 amino acids. For the CDR3, the DNA is TGTGCCAGCAGTGAAGGGGACTATCAGGGAGATACGCAGTATTTT. Its translation is CASSEGDYQGDTQYF.

V and J are TRBV19 and TRBJ2-7, with D possibly being TRBD2 (5 bases). Trimming cost V 4 bases and J 5 bases, with 15 bases left between them. Germline V CDR1 and CDR2: LNHDA, SQIVND (reference sequence). There are 14 residues in the CDR3. CDR3 sequence (DNA): TGTGCCAGTAGTAGGACCGACCTGAGGGACGAGCAGTACTTC. This translates into CASSRTDLRDEQYF.

The rearrangement links TRBV18 to TRBJ2-2; perhaps TRBD1 as D (5 bases). This CDR3 contains 20 residues. Trimming cost V 1 base and J 3 bases, with 24 bases left between them. Germline CDR1 KGHSH, CDR2 LQKENI. CDR3 region: CASSPRELSLRAGYTGELFF. For the CDR3, the DNA is TGTGCCAGCTCACCACGCGAGCTATCTCTCAGGGCCGGGTACACCGGGGAGCTGTTTTTT.

The chain employs TRBV11-2 and TRBJ1-1; D is unclear. Germline loops: CDR1 SGHAT, CDR2 FQNNGV. The CDR3 is 13 residues long. Trimming removed 11 bases from V and 1 base from J, with 14 bases in between. In DNA, the CDR3 is TGTGCCGCAGCCCGGCGGCAGAACACTGAAGCTTTCTTT. Its protein is CAAARRQNTEAFF.

This rearrangement joins TRBV6-5 to TRBJ2-7; maybe TRBD1 (6 bases). V was clipped by 0 bases and J by 1 base, with 13 bases between them. The CDR3 runs 16 residues. Germline CDR1 MNHEY, CDR2 SVGAGI. The CDR3 coding sequence is TGTGCCAGCAGTTACTCGGGCCAGGGGAGATCCTACGAGCAGTACTTC. This codes for CASSYSGQGRSYEQYF.

The chain is built from TRBV6-4 and TRBJ2-3; 7 positions match TRBD2. The V gene end was trimmed by 6 bases and the J gene end by 2 bases; junction bases not matched to a gene: 8. CDR1 and CDR2 from the germline V gene are MRHNA and SNTAGT. This CDR3 is 15 amino acids long. Here the CDR3 DNA reads TGTGCCAGCAGCGAACAAGCGGGGTCCACAGATACGCAGTATTTT. This sequence encodes CASSEQAGSTDTQYF.

The chain uses TRBV5-1 and TRBJ1-2; the match to TRBD1 covers 7 bases. The junction had 12 bases not matched to a gene; V was cut back by 5 bases and J by 2 bases. The germline V gene has CDR1 SGHRS and CDR2 YFSETQ. CDR3 length equals 16 residues. The CDR3 nucleotides are TGCGCCAGCAGTCCAGGGAGCGACAGGGTCAACTATGGCTACACCTTC. Translation gives CASSPGSDRVNYGYTF.

The DNA for the CDR3 is TGTGCCAGCAGTTACCTACAGGGGTCGGTCTATGGCTACACCTTC. As protein: CASSYLQGSVYGYTF. The rearrangement joins TRBV6-5 to TRBJ1-2; 7 nucleotides align to TRBD1. The CDR3 consists of 15 residues. Germline V gene sequence: CDR1 MNHEY, CDR2 SVGAGI. Germline trimming cut 2 bases from V and 4 bases from J; bases unmatched to any gene: 7.

The chain employs TRBV7-2 and TRBJ2-2, with D hard to call. Trimming took off 5 bases at V and 0 bases at J, with 10 bases between the two ends. This CDR3 is built from 15 residues. Germline CDR1 reads SGHTA; CDR2 reads FQGNSA. This CDR3 reads CASSPPPANTGELFF. The DNA for the CDR3 is TGTGCCAGCAGCCCCCCACCCGCGAACACCGGGGAGCTGTTTTTT.

The chain uses TRBV11-3 and TRBJ2-4; D perhaps matches TRBD1 (6 bases). V dropped 5 bases and J dropped 5 bases, with 10 bases sitting between them. Germline V gene sequence: CDR1 SGHNT, CDR2 YENEEA. The CDR3 has 13 residues. CDR3 sequence: CASSPRTENIQYF. CDR3 DNA: TGTGCCAGCAGCCCTAGGACAGAAAACATTCAGTACTTC. Using reference TRBV11-3 and TRBJ2-4 for the parts outside the CDR3, the full variable domain is EAGVVQSPRYKIIEKKQPVAFWCNPISGHNTLYWYLQNLGQGPELLIRYENEEAVDDSQLPKDRFSAERLKGVDSTLKIQPAELGDSAVYLCASSPRTENIQYFGAGTRLSVL.

This rearrangement joins TRBV5-1 to TRBJ1-2; D perhaps matches TRBD1 (5 bases). The V end lost 4 bases, the J end lost 4 bases, and 14 bases lay between the germline ends. Germline V gene lookup returns CDR1 SGHRS and CDR2 YFSETQ. The CDR3 consists of 14 residues. The CDR3 bases are TGCGCCAGCAGCAGGGGACGGCTACTCTATGGCTACACCTTC. Translated: CASSRGRLLYGYTF.

The chain joins TRBV6-1 to TRBJ2-7; a possible D gene is TRBD1 (6 bases). Trimming cost V 2 bases and J 4 bases, with 15 bases left between them. Germline V gene sequence: CDR1 MNHNS, CDR2 SASEGT. The CDR3 covers 15 residues. This CDR3 is CASSEPGQGYYEQYF. The CDR3 DNA sequence: TGTGCCAGCAGTGAACCAGGGCAGGGGTATTACGAGCAGTACTTC.

The chain recombines TRBV27 with TRBJ1-2, with TRBD1 matching over 8 bases. CDR3 length equals 14 residues. Germline V gene lookup returns CDR1 MNHEY and CDR2 SMNVEV (reference sequence). Trimming cost V 5 bases and J 3 bases; bases outside gene matches: 5. The CDR3 coding sequence is TGTGCCAGCAGTCCGACAGGGGCCTACTATGGCTACACCTTC. It is translated as CASSPTGAYYGYTF.

This chain joins TRBV7-2 and TRBJ2-7; the D is unclear. Deletions cut 10 bases from V and 5 bases from J, with 12 bases between. Germline loops: CDR1 SGHTA, CDR2 FQGNSA. The CDR3 extends over 11 amino acids. The CDR3 nucleotides are TGTGCCACCGCACCTACAAACGAGCAGTACTTC. This codes for CATAPTNEQYF.

The chain has TRBV9 and TRBJ1-2; D perhaps matches TRBD1 (5 bases). In germline, CDR1 is SGDLS, CDR2 YYNGEE. Trimming left V 0 bases short and J 7 bases short, with 13 bases between. The CDR3 extends over 14 amino acids. The CDR3 reads CASSVAGGGGGYTF. CDR3 nucleotide sequence: TGTGCCAGCAGCGTAGCGGGGGGAGGAGGTGGCTACACCTTC.

The chain recombines TRBV5-1 with TRBJ2-7; D could derive from TRBD1 or TRBD2 (5 bases each). V was shortened by 3 bases and J by 5 bases, with 21 bases between the two germline ends. This CDR3 has 16 amino acids. CDR1 and CDR2 (germline): SGHRS, YFSETQ. CDR3 in amino acids: CASSSPRGENFHEQYF. In DNA, the CDR3 is TGCGCCAGCAGCTCCCCCCGGGGCGAAAATTTCCACGAGCAGTACTTC.

The genes are TRBV11-3 and TRBJ2-5; 9 bases are shared with TRBD1. The CDR3 sequence is 15 residues long. V was clipped by 6 bases and J by 5 bases; unmatched bases: 10. Germline V gene lookup returns CDR1 SGHNT and CDR2 YENEEA. The CDR3 sequence is CASSHTGGRGETQYF. CDR3 coding DNA: TGTGCCAGCAGTCATACAGGGGGCAGAGGGGAGACCCAGTACTTC.

This rearrangement joins TRBV18 to TRBJ1-1; no firm D call. V lost 5 bases and J lost 0, with 4 bases in between. Germline V gives CDR1 KGHSH, CDR2 LQKENI. CDR3 length: 12 residues. CDR3 nucleotides: TGTGCCAGCTCAAGTATGAACACTGAAGCTTTCTTT. This gives the protein CASSSMNTEAFF.

The V gene is TRBV12-3 or TRBV12-4, the J gene TRBJ2-7; the match to TRBD1 covers 8 bases. Trimming took 7 bases from V and 9 from J; bases not matched to a gene: 8. There are 12 residues in the CDR3. This CDR3 is CASTSVRGLQYF. CDR3 nucleotide sequence: TGTGCCAGCACTTCGGTCAGGGGGCTGCAGTACTTC.

V gene TRBV12-5 combines with J gene TRBJ1-1; maybe TRBD1 (5 bases). The germline V gene encodes CDR1 LGHNT and CDR2 FRNRAP. This CDR3 region has 16 residues. The ends were cut back, 5 bases at V and 2 bases at J, with 18 bases in the middle. The CDR3 reads CASGATKGGGNTEAFF. CDR3 DNA: TGTGCTAGTGGTGCCACTAAGGGCGGGGGTAACACTGAAGCTTTCTTT.

V is TRBV29-1 and J is TRBJ2-1, with 10 bases that match TRBD2. The CDR3 runs to 12 residues. Germline-derived CDR1 and CDR2 are SQVTM and ANQGSEA. Losses at the gene ends were 7 bases for V and 15 bases for J; bases not matched to a gene: 12. The CDR3 is CSGSWTSGNPFF. CDR3 in DNA: TGCAGCGGGTCTTGGACTAGCGGAAACCCGTTCTTC.

As DNA, the CDR3 is TGTGCCAGCAGCCAAGAGACATACAGGGTTCTCGACACTGAAGCTTTCTTT. Its protein product is CASSQETYRVLDTEAFF. The chain links TRBV3-1 (or the pseudogene TRBV3-2) to TRBJ1-1; a weak D match, TRBD1 (6 bases). V lost 0 bases and J lost 3, with 17 bases in between. Germline V CDR1 and CDR2: LGHDT, YNNKEL (reference sequence). This CDR3 is 17 amino acids long.

This clone was recorded only once. V usage is TRBV6-5 and J usage is TRBJ1-1; D is uncertain. The CDR3 sequence is 14 residues long. Trimming shortened V by 0 bases and J by 0 bases, and 5 bases separated the two germline ends. Germline CDR1 MNHEY, CDR2 SVGAGI. Here the CDR3 DNA reads TGTGCCAGCAGTTACTCGTTGATGAACACTGAAGCTTTCTTT. Its translation is CASSYSLMNTEAFF.

The V gene is TRBV19, the J gene TRBJ1-5; D may be TRBD1 (6 bases). V lost 4 bases, J lost 6 bases, and 7 bases lay in between. The germline CDR1 and CDR2 sequences are LNHDA and SQIVND (reference sequence). This CDR3 spans 12 amino acids. The CDR3 DNA sequence: TGTGCCAGTAGTAACAGGGTTCAGCCCCAGCATTTT. Protein: CASSNRVQPQHF. Full variable domain (missing parts from reference TRBV19 and TRBJ1-5): DGGITQSPKYLFRKEGQNVTLSCEQNLNHDAMYWYRQDPGQGLRLIYYSQIVNDFQKGDIAEGYSVSREKKESFPLTVTSAQKNPTAFYLCASSNRVQPQHFGDGTRLSIL.

In its sample, this clone ranks as medium-sized. This chain joins TRBV5-1 and TRBJ1-1; no reliable D call. CDR3 length equals 13 residues. The V gene's germline CDR1 is SGHRS and CDR2 YFSETQ. Trimming shortened V by 4 bases and J by 2 bases, and 9 bases separated the two germline ends. The CDR3, as DNA: TGCGCCAGCAGCCCCACTACTAACACTGAAGCTTTCTTT. This sequence encodes CASSPTTNTEAFF.

The V call is TRBV3-1 (or the pseudogene TRBV3-2), the J call TRBJ1-4; D not certain. V was shortened by 2 bases and J by 0 bases, with 7 bases between the two germline ends. This CDR3 is 15 amino acids long. Germline V gives CDR1 LGHDT, CDR2 YNNKEL (reference sequence). The CDR3 here is CASSQPTATNEKLFF. The CDR3, as DNA: TGTGCCAGCAGCCAACCGACGGCAACTAATGAAAAACTGTTTTTT.